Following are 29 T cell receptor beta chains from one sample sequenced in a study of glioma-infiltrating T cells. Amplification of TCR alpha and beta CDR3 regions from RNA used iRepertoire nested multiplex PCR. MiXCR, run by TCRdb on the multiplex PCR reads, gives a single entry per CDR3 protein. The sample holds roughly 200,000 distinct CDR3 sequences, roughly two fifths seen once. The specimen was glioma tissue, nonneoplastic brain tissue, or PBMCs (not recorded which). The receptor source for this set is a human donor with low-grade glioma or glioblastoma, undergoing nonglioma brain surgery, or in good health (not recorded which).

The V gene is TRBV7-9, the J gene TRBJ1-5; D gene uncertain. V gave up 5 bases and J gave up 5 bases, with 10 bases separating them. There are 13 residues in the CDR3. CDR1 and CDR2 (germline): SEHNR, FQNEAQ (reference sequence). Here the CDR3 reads CASSRRADQPQHF. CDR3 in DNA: TGTGCCAGCAGCCGTAGGGCCGATCAGCCCCAGCATTTT.

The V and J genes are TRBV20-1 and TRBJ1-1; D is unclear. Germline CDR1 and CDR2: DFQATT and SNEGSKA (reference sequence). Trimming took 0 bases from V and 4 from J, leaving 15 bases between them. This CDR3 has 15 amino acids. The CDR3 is CSARDPLIVCTEAFF. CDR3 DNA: TGCAGTGCTAGAGATCCCTTGATAGTATGCACTGAAGCTTTCTTT.

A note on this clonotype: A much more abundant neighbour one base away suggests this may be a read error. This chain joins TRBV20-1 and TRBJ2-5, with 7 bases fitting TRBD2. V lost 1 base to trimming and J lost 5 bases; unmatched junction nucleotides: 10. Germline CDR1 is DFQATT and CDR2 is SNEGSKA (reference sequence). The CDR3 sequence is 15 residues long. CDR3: CSARARGRAGETQYF. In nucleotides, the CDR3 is TGCAGTGCTAGAGCTAGAGGGAGGGCCGGGGAGACCCAGTACTTC.

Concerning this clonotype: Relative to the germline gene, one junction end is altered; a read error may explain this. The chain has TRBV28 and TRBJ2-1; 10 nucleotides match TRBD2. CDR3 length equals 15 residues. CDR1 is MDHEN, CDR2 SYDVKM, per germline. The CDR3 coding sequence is TGTGCCAGCAGTTTACCAGCGGGAGGGTACAATGAGCGGTTCTTC. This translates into CASSLPAGGYNERFF.

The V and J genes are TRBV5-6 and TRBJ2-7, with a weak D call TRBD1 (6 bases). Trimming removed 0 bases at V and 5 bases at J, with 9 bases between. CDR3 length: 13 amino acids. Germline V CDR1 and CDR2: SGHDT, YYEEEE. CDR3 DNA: TGTGCCAGCAGCTTGGTTGGGGGCCACGAGCAGTACTTC. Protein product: CASSLVGGHEQYF.

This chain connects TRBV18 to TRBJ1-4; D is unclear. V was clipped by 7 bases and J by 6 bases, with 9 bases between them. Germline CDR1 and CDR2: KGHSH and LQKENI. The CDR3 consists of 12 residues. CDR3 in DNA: TGTGCCAGCTTGCAACGGGATGAAAAACTGTTTTTT. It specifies CASLQRDEKLFF.

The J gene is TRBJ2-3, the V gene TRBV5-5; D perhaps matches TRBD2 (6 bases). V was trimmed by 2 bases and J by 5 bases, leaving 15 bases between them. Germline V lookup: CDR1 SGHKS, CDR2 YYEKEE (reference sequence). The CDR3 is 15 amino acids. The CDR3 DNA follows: TGTGCCAGCAGCTTAAGGACTACCCCGGGAGATACGCAGTATTTT. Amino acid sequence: CASSLRTTPGDTQYF.

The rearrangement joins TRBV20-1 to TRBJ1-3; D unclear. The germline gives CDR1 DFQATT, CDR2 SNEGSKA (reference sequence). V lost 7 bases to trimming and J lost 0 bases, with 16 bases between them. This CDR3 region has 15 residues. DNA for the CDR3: TGCAGTGATAGCCCGGACTCATTCTCTGGAAACACCATATATTTT. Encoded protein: CSDSPDSFSGNTIYF.

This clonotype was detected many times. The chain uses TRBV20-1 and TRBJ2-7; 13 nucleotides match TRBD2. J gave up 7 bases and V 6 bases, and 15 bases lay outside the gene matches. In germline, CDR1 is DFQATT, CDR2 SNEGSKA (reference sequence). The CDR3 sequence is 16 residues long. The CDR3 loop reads CSAGGTSGKGFGEQYF. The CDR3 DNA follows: TGCAGTGCCGGAGGGACTAGCGGGAAAGGTTTCGGGGAGCAGTACTTC.

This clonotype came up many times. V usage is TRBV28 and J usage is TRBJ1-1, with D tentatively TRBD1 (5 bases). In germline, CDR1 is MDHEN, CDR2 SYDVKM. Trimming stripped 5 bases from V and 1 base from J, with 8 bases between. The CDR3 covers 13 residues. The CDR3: CASSMTENTEAFF. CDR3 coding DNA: TGTGCCAGCAGTATGACAGAGAACACTGAAGCTTTCTTT.

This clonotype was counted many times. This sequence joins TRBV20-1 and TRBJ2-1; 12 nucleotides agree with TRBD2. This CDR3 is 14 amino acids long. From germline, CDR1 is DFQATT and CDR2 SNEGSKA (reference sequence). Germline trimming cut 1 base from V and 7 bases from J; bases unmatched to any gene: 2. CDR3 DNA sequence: TGCAGTGCTAGAGGACTAGCGGGAGTTAATGAGCAGTTCTTC. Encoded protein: CSARGLAGVNEQFF.

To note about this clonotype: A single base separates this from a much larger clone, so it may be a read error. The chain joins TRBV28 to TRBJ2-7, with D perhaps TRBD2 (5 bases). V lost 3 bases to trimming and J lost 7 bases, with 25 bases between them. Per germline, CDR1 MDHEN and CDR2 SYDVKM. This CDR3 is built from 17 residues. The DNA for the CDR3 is TGTGCCAGCAGTTTTCAAGCGGTGGGTGTCTCCTACAATGAGCAGTACTTC. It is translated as CASSFQAVGVSYNEQYF.

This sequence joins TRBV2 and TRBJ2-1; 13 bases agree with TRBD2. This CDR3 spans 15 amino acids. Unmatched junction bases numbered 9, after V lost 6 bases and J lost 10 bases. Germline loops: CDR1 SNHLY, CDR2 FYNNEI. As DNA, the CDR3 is TGTGCCAGCAGCCTACTAGCGGGAGGGCCCGGGGAGCAGTTCTTC. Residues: CASSLLAGGPGEQFF. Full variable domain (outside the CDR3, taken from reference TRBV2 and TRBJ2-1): EPEVTQTPSHQVTQMGQEVILRCVPISNHLYFYWYRQILGQKVEFLVSFYNNEISEKSEIFDDQFSVERPDGSNFTLKIRSTKLEDSAMYFCASSLLAGGPGEQFFGPGTRLTVL.

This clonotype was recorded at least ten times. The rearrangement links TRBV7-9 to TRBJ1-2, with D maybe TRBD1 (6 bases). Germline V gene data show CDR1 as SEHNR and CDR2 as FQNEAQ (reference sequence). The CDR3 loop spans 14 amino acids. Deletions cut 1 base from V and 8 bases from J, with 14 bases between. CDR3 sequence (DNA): TGTGCCAGCAGCTTAGGCTCAGGGGATAGCGGCTACACCTTC. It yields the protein CASSLGSGDSGYTF.

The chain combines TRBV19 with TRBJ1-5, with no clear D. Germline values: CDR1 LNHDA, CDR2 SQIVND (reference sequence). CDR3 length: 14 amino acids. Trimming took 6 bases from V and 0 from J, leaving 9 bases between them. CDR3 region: CASRDGDSNQPQHF. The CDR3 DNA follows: TGTGCCAGTAGGGACGGGGATAGCAATCAGCCCCAGCATTTT.

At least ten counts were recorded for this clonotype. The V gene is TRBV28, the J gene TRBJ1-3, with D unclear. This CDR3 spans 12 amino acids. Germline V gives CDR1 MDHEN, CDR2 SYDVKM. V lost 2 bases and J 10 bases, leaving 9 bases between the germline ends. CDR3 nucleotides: TGTGCCAGCAGTTTAGTCGAAGGAACCATATATTTT. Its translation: CASSLVEGTIYF.

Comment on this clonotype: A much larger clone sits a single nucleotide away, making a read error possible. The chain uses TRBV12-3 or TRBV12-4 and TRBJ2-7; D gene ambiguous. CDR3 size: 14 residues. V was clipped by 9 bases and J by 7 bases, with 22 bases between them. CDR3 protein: CASSERSSLGEQYF. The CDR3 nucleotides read TGTGCCAGTAGTGAACGATCATCCTTGGGGGAGCAGTACTTC.

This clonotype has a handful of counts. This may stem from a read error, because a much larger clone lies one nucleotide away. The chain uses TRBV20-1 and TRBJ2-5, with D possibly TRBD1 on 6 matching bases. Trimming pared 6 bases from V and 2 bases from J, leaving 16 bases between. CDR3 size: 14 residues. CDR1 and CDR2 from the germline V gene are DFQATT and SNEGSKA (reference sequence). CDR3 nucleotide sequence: TGCAGTGCGGAAGGGACATCGCTTCAAGAGACCCAGTACTTC. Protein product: CSAEGTSLQETQYF.

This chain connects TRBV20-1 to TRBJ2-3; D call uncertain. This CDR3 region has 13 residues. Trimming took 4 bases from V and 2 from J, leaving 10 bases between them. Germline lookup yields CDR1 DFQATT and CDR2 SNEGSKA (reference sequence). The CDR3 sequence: CSAIDRVTDTQYF. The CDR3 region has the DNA TGCAGTGCTATAGACCGAGTCACAGATACGCAGTATTTT.

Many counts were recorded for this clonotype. As DNA, the CDR3 is TGCAGTGCTAGACCCCCCCGACTAGCGGGAGCGGACGAGCAGTACTTC. Translated, it gives CSARPPRLAGADEQYF. The chain joins TRBV20-1 to TRBJ2-7, with TRBD2 matching over 12 bases. The germline V gene has CDR1 DFQATT and CDR2 SNEGSKA (reference sequence). The CDR3 runs 16 residues. The V gene end was trimmed by 2 bases and the J gene end by 5 bases; junction bases not matched to a gene: 10.

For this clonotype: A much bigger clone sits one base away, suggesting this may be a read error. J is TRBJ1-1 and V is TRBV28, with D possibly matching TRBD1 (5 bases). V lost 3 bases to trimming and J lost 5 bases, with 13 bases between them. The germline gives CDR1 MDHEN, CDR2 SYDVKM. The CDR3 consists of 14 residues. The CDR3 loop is CASSFEGRKTEAFF. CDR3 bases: TGTGCCAGCAGTTTCGAGGGGAGGAAGACTGAAGCTTTCTTT. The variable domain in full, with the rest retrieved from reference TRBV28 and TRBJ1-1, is DVKVTQSSRYLVKRTGEKVFLECVQDMDHENMFWYRQDPGLGLRLIYFSYDVKMKEKGDIPEGYSVSREKKERFSLILESASTNQTSMYLCASSFEGRKTEAFFGQGTRLTVV.

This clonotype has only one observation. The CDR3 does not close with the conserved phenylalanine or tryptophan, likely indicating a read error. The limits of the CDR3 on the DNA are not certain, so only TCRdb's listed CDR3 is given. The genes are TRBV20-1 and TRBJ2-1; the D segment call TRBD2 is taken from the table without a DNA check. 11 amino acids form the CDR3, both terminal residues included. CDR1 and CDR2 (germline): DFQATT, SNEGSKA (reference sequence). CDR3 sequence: CSSGDYNEQLL.

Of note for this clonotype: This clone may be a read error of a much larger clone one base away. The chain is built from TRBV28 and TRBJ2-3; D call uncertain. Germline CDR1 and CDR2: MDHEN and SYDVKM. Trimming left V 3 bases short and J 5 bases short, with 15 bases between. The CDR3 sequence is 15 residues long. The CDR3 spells CASSLSWTRVDTQYF. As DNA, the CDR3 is TGTGCCAGCAGTTTGAGCTGGACCCGCGTAGATACGCAGTATTTT.

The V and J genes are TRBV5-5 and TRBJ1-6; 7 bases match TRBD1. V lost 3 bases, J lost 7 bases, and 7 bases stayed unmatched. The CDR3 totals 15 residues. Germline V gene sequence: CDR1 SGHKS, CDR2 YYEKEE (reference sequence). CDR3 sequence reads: CASSSSRQGNSPLHF. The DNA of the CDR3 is TGTGCCAGCAGCTCATCTCGACAGGGCAATTCACCCCTCCACTTT.

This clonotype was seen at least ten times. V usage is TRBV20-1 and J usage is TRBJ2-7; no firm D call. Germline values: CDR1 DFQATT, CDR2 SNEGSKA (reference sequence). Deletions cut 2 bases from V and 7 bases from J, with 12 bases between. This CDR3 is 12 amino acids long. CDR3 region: CSARHGLGEQYF. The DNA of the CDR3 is TGCAGTGCTAGACACGGGTTGGGGGAGCAGTACTTC.

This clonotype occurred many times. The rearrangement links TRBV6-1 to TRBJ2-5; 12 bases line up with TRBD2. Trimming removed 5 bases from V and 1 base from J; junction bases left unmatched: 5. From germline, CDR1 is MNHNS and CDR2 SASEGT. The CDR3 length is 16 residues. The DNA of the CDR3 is TGTGCCAGCAGTTCAGGACTAGCGGGACCCCAAGAGACCCAGTACTTC. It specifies CASSSGLAGPQETQYF.

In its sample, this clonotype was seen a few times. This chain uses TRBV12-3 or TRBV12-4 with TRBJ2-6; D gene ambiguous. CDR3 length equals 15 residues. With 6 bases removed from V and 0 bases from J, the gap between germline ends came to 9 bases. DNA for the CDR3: TGTGCCAGCAGCCACGCTGCCTCTGGGGCCAACGTCCTGACTTTC. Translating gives CASSHAASGANVLTF.

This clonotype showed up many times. For the CDR3, the DNA is TGTGCCAGTTCACAGGGGGTTGTCACTGAAGCTTTCTTT. It translates to CASSQGVVTEAFF. The chain carries TRBV6-1 and TRBJ1-1; the match to TRBD1 covers 8 bases. V gave up 9 bases and J gave up 4 bases; unmatched junction bases: 7. In germline, CDR1 is MNHNS, CDR2 SASEGT. There are 13 residues in the CDR3.

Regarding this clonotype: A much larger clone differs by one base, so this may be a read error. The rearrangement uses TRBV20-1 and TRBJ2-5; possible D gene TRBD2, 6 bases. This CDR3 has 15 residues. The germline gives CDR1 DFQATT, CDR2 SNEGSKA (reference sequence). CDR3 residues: CSARDGTVGGETKYF. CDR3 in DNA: TGCAGTGCTAGAGATGGGACTGTTGGTGGGGAGACCAAGTACTTC.